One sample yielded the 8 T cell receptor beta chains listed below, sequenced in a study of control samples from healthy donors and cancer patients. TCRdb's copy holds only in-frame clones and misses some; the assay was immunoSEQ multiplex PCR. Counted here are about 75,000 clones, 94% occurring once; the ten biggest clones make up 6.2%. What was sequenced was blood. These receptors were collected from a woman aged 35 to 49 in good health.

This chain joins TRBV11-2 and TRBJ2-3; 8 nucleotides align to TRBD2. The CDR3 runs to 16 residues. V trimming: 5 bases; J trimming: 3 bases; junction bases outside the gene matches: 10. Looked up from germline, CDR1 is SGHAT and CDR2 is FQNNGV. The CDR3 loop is CASSPGRGGKTDTQYF. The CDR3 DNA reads TGTGCCAGCAGCCCCGGACGGGGGGGGAAAACAGATACGCAGTATTTT.

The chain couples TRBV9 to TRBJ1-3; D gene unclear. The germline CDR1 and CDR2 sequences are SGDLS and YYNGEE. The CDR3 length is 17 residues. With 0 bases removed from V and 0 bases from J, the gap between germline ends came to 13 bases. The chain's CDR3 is CASSVGEEDYSGNTIYF. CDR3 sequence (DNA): TGTGCCAGCAGCGTAGGTGAAGAGGATTACTCTGGAAACACCATATATTTT.

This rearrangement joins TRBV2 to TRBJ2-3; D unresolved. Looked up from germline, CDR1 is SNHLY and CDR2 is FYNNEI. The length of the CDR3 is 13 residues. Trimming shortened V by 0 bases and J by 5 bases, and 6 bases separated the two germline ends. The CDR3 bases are TGTGCCAGCAGTGAAGCGCTGGGAGATACGCAGTATTTT. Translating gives CASSEALGDTQYF.

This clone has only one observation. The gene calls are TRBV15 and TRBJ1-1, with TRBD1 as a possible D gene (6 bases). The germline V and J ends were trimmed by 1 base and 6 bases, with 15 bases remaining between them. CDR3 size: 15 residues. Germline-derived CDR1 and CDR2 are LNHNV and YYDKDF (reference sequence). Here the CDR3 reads CATSRARGATAEAFF. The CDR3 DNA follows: TGTGCCACCAGCAGAGCGCGGGGGGCGACGGCTGAAGCTTTCTTT.

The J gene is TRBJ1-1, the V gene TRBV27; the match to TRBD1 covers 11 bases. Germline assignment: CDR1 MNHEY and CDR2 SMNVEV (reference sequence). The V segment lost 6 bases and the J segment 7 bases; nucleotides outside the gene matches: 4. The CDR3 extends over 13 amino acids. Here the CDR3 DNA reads TGTGCCAGCAGCGGACAGGGGGCAGTTGAAGCTTTCTTT. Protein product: CASSGQGAVEAFF.

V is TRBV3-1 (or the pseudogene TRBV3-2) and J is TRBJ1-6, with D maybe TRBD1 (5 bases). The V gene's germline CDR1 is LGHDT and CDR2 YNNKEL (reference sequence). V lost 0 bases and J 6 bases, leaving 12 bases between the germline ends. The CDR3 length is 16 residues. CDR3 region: CASSQEVGVGNSPLHF. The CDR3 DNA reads TGTGCCAGCAGCCAAGAGGTAGGGGTGGGTAATTCACCCCTCCACTTT.

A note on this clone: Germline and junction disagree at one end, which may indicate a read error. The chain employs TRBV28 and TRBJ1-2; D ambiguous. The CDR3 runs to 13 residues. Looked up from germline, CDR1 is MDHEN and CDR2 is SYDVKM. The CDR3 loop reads CASSSPGSGSSLF. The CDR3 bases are TGTGCCAGCAGTTCCCCCGGCAGTGGGAGCTCCCTATTC.

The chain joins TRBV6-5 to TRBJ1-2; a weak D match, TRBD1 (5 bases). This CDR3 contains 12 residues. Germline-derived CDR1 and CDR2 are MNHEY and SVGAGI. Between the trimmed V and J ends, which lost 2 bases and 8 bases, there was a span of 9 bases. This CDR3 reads CASSYRPGGYTF. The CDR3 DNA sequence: TGTGCCAGCAGTTACCGGCCAGGGGGCTACACCTTC.